The rows below give T cell receptor beta chains drawn from one sample of a study of CD8 T cells in ankylosing spondylitis. Using its own MiXCR run on the 5' RACE reads, TCRdb lists one record per CDR3 protein. This sample has 300,000 to 350,000 distinct CDR3 sequences, with about a fifth found just once. Sequencing was performed on blood, either unsorted or a sorted T cell fraction (not recorded which). These TCRs come from a female donor with ankylosing spondylitis or in good health (not recorded which). Each CDR3 is given with its conserved first and last residue. A D gene is named only where the DNA matches it firmly. The listing skips clone size in some rows; elsewhere it reads once, few, many or a size class.

TRBV12-5	.	TRBJ2-1	few	TGTGCTAGTGGTTTGCCCTTGCGTCACTCCTACAATGAGCAGTTCTTC	CASGLPLRHSYNEQFF
TRBV14	.	TRBJ2-7	.	TGTGCCAGCAGCTTAACGGCGGGGCGCGACGAGCAGTACTTC	CASSLTAGRDEQYF
TRBV15	.	TRBJ2-7	.	TGTGCCACCAGCAGAGATCGATCGCAGGCTAGGGAGCAGTACTTC	CATSRDRSQAREQYF
TRBV12-3/TRBV12-4	TRBD2	TRBJ2-1	.	TGTGCCAGCAGGGGAGAGGGATCGGGAGGGCCCTCCTACAATGAGCAGTTCTTC	CASRGEGSGGPSYNEQFF
TRBV6-6	TRBD1	TRBJ1-2	few	TGTGCCAGCAGCCTCGACAGGGTTGCTGGCTACACCTTC	CASSLDRVAGYTF
TRBV7-2	TRBD2	TRBJ2-1	.	TGTGCCAGCAATCTTAGGGGACTAGCCAACAATGAGCAGTTCTTC	CASNLRGLANNEQFF
TRBV4-3	TRBD1	TRBJ1-4	many	TGCGCCAGCAGCCAAGAAAAGACAGGGCGGGAAAAACTGTTTTTT	CASSQEKTGREKLFF
TRBV7-2	TRBD2	TRBJ2-1	few	TGTGCCAGCACCTCGGGAGCGGGAGCCCGCGGCGAGCAGTTCTTC	CASTSGAGARGEQFF
TRBV20-1	TRBD1	TRBJ2-3	few	TGCAGACCCGAAACAGGGGGTTTCACAGATACGCAGTATTTT	CRPETGGFTDTQYF
TRBV20-1	TRBD2	TRBJ2-3	many	TGCAGTGCTAGAGATCCTAGCGGGAGGGTCACAGATACGCAGTATTTT	CSARDPSGRVTDTQYF
TRBV19	.	TRBJ1-5	.	TGTGCCAGTACCTCCCCAGGGATCGGGCAGCCCCAGCATTTT	CASTSPGIGQPQHF
TRBV10-3	.	TRBJ2-3	.	TGTGCCACCAAGGGGGGAGGTCCCCAGGAGGTCACAGATACGCAGTATTTT	CATKGGGPQEVTDTQYF
TRBV5-1	TRBD2	TRBJ2-1	.	TGCGCCAGCAGCTTGGGGACACTAGCGGGTTACAATGAGCAGTTCTTC	CASSLGTLAGYNEQFF
TRBV4-3	.	TRBJ2-1	.	TGCGCCAGCAGCCAGGTGCCTAATGAGCAGTTCTTC	CASSQVPNEQFF
TRBV23-1	.	TRBJ2-3	.	TGCGCCAGCAGTCAATCGATCGGAGGGTCTAGCAAGATAGATACGCAGTATTTT	CASSQSIGGSSKIDTQYF
TRBV2	TRBD1	TRBJ2-7	few	TGTGCCAGCTTCCAGACAGGGATTTACGAGCAGTACTTC	CASFQTGIYEQYF
TRBV12-3/TRBV12-4	.	TRBJ1-5	.	TGTGCCAGCCGGGGTTCTGGTAATCAGCCCCAGCATTTT	CASRGSGNQPQHF
TRBV18	.	TRBJ2-1	.	TGTGCCAGCTCACCACGCAGGGACAATGAGCAGTTCTTC	CASSPRRDNEQFF
TRBV6-5	TRBD2	TRBJ2-1	once	TGTGCCAGCAGTTCAGCGGGGGAGTACAATGAGCAGTTCTTC	CASSSAGEYNEQFF
TRBV19	.	TRBJ2-3	.	TGTGCCAGTAGTCTCTCGGGCCGGGTCTTGGATACGCAGTATTTT	CASSLSGRVLDTQYF
TRBV4-3	.	TRBJ2-4	.	TGCGCCAGCAGCCAAGAATGGGCCGGAGGCCACAAAAACATTCAGTACTTC	CASSQEWAGGHKNIQYF
TRBV25-1	.	TRBJ1-6	few	TGTGCCAGCAGTGAGGCTCAAGGATCCTATAATTCACCCCTCCACTTT	CASSEAQGSYNSPLHF
TRBV3-1	.	TRBJ2-1	.	TGTGCCAGCAGCCAAAGCGGCGGTGAGCAGTTCTTC	CASSQSGGEQFF
TRBV27	.	TRBJ2-1	few	TGTGCCAGCAGTCAGCGGCCGGGGCCGAGCAATGAGCAGTTCTTC	CASSQRPGPSNEQFF
TRBV6-1	.	TRBJ2-5	.	TGTGCCAGCAGCCTCGGGTTCGCAGGGACCCAGTACTTC	CASSLGFAGTQYF
TRBV29-1	.	TRBJ2-1	.	TGCAGCTGGGGGGACCCCATTAGGAGGGAGCAGTTCTTC	CSWGDPIRREQFF
TRBV12-3/TRBV12-4	TRBD1	TRBJ2-2	.	TGTGCCAGCAGTCGACAGGGGGCAACCGGGGAGCTGTTTTTT	CASSRQGATGELFF
TRBV24-1	.	TRBJ1-4	.	TGTGCCACCAGTGACCCACTTGGTAAACTGTTTTTT	CATSDPLGKLFF
TRBV11-3	.	TRBJ2-1	many	TGTGCCAGCAGCTTAGGAGGCACCAGCTCCTACAATGAGCAGTTCTTC	CASSLGGTSSYNEQFF
TRBV5-1	.	TRBJ2-1	.	TGCGCCAGCAGCTGGGATAGCGCGAACAATGAGCAGTTCTTC	CASSWDSANNEQFF
TRBV20-1	TRBD2	TRBJ2-3	many	TGCAGTGGATTGCCTAGCGGGACCGATACGCAGTATTTT	CSGLPSGTDTQYF
TRBV7-2	.	TRBJ2-3	few	TGTGCCAGCAGCACCCCCGGGACCAGCACAGATACGCAGTATTTT	CASSTPGTSTDTQYF